The rows below give T cell receptor beta chains drawn from one sample of a study of T cell responses to AZD1222 COVID-19 vaccine. The method was immunoSEQ multiplex PCR; TCRdb's version includes in-frame clones alone and lacks a portion of them. The sample shows roughly 120,000 clones, about 89% of them seen only once. Sample: peripheral blood, taken 28 days after the second AZD1222 dose. The receptors were gathered from an adult who received the AZD1222 COVID-19 vaccine. The CDR3 runs from the conserved cysteine through the conserved F or W. The D gene is left open where the match is weak. Rows give clone size only sometimes, using once, few, many, or a class for an expanded clone.

V	D	J	size	DNA	CDR3
TRBV4-1	.	TRBJ2-7	.	TGCGCCAGCAGCCAAGAGTCCTCGGGAAGGTACGAGCAGTACTTC	CASSQESSGRYEQYF
TRBV10-2	.	TRBJ2-7	.	TGCGCCAGCAGCGCAGGGTTTTTCTACGAGCAGTACTTC	CASSAGFFYEQYF
TRBV7-9	.	TRBJ2-7	.	TGTGCCAGCACTACAGAGAACTACGAGCAGTACTTC	CASTTENYEQYF
TRBV6-2/TRBV6-3	TRBD1	TRBJ2-5	.	TGTGCCAGCAGTTACTCAAAGACAGGGAGCGAGACCCAGTACTTC	CASSYSKTGSETQYF
TRBV6-5	.	TRBJ1-6	.	TGTGCCAGCAGAGGACAGACCTCCTATAATTCACCCCTCCACTTT	CASRGQTSYNSPLHF
TRBV28	TRBD1	TRBJ1-6	.	TGTGCCAGCAGTTTATGGGGACAGGGTGGGTCACCCCTCCACTTT	CASSLWGQGGSPLHF
TRBV27	.	TRBJ2-3	.	TGTGCCAGCAGTTTAGTTGGCAGTACCTACACAGATACGCAGTATTTT	CASSLVGSTYTDTQYF
TRBV19	.	TRBJ2-1	once	TGTGCCAGTAGTATAGGGTCCGGCGGGCGAGGTCGGTACAATGAGCAGTTCTTC	CASSIGSGGRGRYNEQFF
TRBV3-1/TRBV3-2	TRBD1	TRBJ1-3	.	TGTGCCAGCAGCCAGGGACAGGGGAACACCATATATTTT	CASSQGQGNTIYF
TRBV6-2/TRBV6-3	TRBD2	TRBJ2-7	.	TGTGCCAGCAGTTCGGGGGGACGCTACGAGCAGTACTTC	CASSSGGRYEQYF
TRBV9	.	TRBJ1-1	.	TGTGCCAGCAGTCAAAGGGGTAGGGGCACTGAAGCTTTCTTT	CASSQRGRGTEAFF
TRBV27	.	TRBJ2-3	.	TGTGCCAGCAGTTCCTCAGCCTTACCCACAGATACGCAGTATTTT	CASSSSALPTDTQYF
TRBV21-1	.	TRBJ2-5	once	TGTGCCAGCAGCAAAGCTGCCAACCAAGAGACCCAGTACTTC	CASSKAANQETQYF
TRBV4-2	.	TRBJ1-5	.	TGTGCCAGCAGCCAAGTAGGGGCAGATCAGCCCCAGCATTTT	CASSQVGADQPQHF
TRBV10-3	TRBD1	TRBJ1-1	.	TGTGCCATCAGTGACCCGGGAAGGGGGCCCACTGAAGCTTTCTTT	CAISDPGRGPTEAFF
TRBV4-3	TRBD2	TRBJ2-7	.	TGCGCCAGCAGCCAAGCGGTAGCGGGAGGGACCTACGAGCAGTACTTC	CASSQAVAGGTYEQYF
TRBV5-6	.	TRBJ2-7	.	TGTGCCAGCAGCTTGGGGGGCTACGAGCAGTACTTC	CASSLGGYEQYF
TRBV2	.	TRBJ1-2	.	TGTGCCAGCGCGCTGGGGGCAGGGGTTTACTATGGCTACACCTTC	CASALGAGVYYGYTF
TRBV24-1	.	TRBJ1-5	.	TGTGCCACCAGGGGATCGATTAATCAGCCCCAGCATTTT	CATRGSINQPQHF
TRBV5-5	.	TRBJ1-5	.	TGTGCCAGCAGCTTTGGGGACACTTATAGCAATCAGCCCCAGCATTTT	CASSFGDTYSNQPQHF
TRBV30	.	TRBJ1-1	.	TGTGCCTGGAGTGTAGCCAGGGGAGCTTTCTTT	CAWSVARGAFF
TRBV7-8	.	TRBJ2-2	few	TGTGCCAGCAGTTACGGGAAAAACACCGGGGAGCTGTTTTTT	CASSYGKNTGELFF
TRBV27	.	TRBJ2-5	.	TGTGCCAGCAGTTTATGGTCAGGGTTGGAGACCCAGTACTTC	CASSLWSGLETQYF
TRBV16	TRBD2	TRBJ2-5	.	TGTGCCAGCAGCCATTGGACTAGCGGACGCCAAGAGACCCAGTACTTC	CASSHWTSGRQETQYF
TRBV7-3	TRBD2	TRBJ2-2	.	TGTGCCAGCAGCCCTGGGGACCTAGCGGGAGGGTCCGGGGAGCTGTTTTTT	CASSPGDLAGGSGELFF
TRBV5-1	.	TRBJ2-3	.	TGCGCCAGCAGCACCACAGGTATTCTTAGCACAGATACGCAGTATTTT	CASSTTGILSTDTQYF
TRBV5-6	.	TRBJ1-2	.	TGTGCCAGCAGCTTGGGAGGTCAGAGCTATGGCTACACCTTC	CASSLGGQSYGYTF
TRBV28	.	TRBJ1-5	.	TGTGCCAGCAGAACCGCCCTTGAAGTTGACAATCAGCCCCAGCATTTT	CASRTALEVDNQPQHF
TRBV24-1	.	TRBJ2-5	.	TGTGCCACCAGTGATTATACTGAGTACCAAGAGACCCAGTACTTC	CATSDYTEYQETQYF
TRBV7-3	TRBD2	TRBJ2-2	.	TGTGCCAGCAGCCCGACTAGCGGGAGCACCGGGGAGCTGTTTTTT	CASSPTSGSTGELFF
TRBV6-5	TRBD1	TRBJ2-7	few	TGTGCCAGCAGTTGGGACAGGGTAGGCGAGCAGTACTTC	CASSWDRVGEQYF
TRBV4-2	.	TRBJ2-1	.	TGTGCCAGCAGCCAAGATCGGGGTAGCGGTGGCCTCTACAATGAGCAGTTCTTC	CASSQDRGSGGLYNEQFF
TRBV5-1	.	TRBJ2-3	.	TGCGCCAGCAGCTTGGCGCCTAACACAGATACGCAGTATTTT	CASSLAPNTDTQYF
TRBV9	.	TRBJ2-1	.	TGTGCCAGCAGCGTAGGGGGTGACTCCTACAATGAGCAGTTCTTC	CASSVGGDSYNEQFF
TRBV28	.	TRBJ2-7	.	TGTGCCAGCAGCCGGGCCATCCCTTACGAGCAGTACTTC	CASSRAIPYEQYF
TRBV29-1	.	TRBJ1-1	.	TGCAGCGCGAGGGACCATCTAGCTTTCTTT	CSARDHLAFF
TRBV4-1	.	TRBJ2-2	.	TGCGCCAGCAGCCAAGTAAGAGCGTCGAGGCCGAACACCGGGGAGCTGTTTTTT	CASSQVRASRPNTGELFF
TRBV28	.	TRBJ2-7	.	TGTGCCAGCACCCTAAAGTACTCCTCCTACGAGCAGTACTTC	CASTLKYSSYEQYF
TRBV29-1	.	TRBJ2-2	once	TGCAGCGTTGATCGTCGGGGAGGGAACACCGGGGAGCTGTTTTTT	CSVDRRGGNTGELFF
TRBV19	.	TRBJ1-5	.	TGTGCCAGTAGTACCTTTCGGGGGGGTGGACAGCCCCAGCATTTT	CASSTFRGGGQPQHF
TRBV30	TRBD1	TRBJ1-1	once	TGTGCCTGGAGTAGCACAGGGGGCATGAGGACTGAAGCTTTCTTT	CAWSSTGGMRTEAFF
TRBV2	TRBD1	TRBJ2-7	.	TGTGCCAGCAGTGAAGCGGCGGACAGGGGCTACGAGCAGTACTTC	CASSEAADRGYEQYF
TRBV27	TRBD1	TRBJ1-6	.	TGTGCCAGCAGTAGACAGGGAAGCTCCTATAATTCACCCCTCCACTTT	CASSRQGSSYNSPLHF
TRBV2	.	TRBJ2-7	.	TGTGCCAGCACCCTCCAAAACTACGAGCAGTACTTC	CASTLQNYEQYF
TRBV6-1	TRBD1	TRBJ1-5	once	TGTGCCAGCAGTGAGACAGGGCCTTATCAGCCCCAGCATTTT	CASSETGPYQPQHF
TRBV5-6	.	TRBJ1-1	.	TGTGCCAGCAGATGGACAGTGAACACTGAAGCTTTCTTT	CASRWTVNTEAFF
TRBV5-5	TRBD2	TRBJ2-7	few	TGTGCCACCCAGGACTCCGGGACTAGCGCCTACGAGCAGTACTTC	CATQDSGTSAYEQYF
TRBV30	.	TRBJ1-1	.	TGTGCCTGGACCCTTAATAGGGACACTGAAGCTTTCTTT	CAWTLNRDTEAFF
TRBV7-9	.	TRBJ2-7	.	TGTGCCAGCAGCTTAGCAAACGAGCAGTACTTC	CASSLANEQYF
TRBV28	.	TRBJ2-5	.	TGTGCCAGCAGGCTTCAGACAGCTCAAGAGACCCAGTACTTC	CASRLQTAQETQYF
TRBV5-1	TRBD2	TRBJ2-7	.	TGCGCCAGCAGCTTCAGCGGGGGGACCTCCTACGAGCAGTACTTC	CASSFSGGTSYEQYF
TRBV19	.	TRBJ2-1	.	TGTGCCAGTACCTGGGGACCTCTCGAACACAATGAGCAGTTCTTC	CASTWGPLEHNEQFF
TRBV5-1	.	TRBJ2-5	.	TGCGCCAGCAGCTTGGGTGGGGGAGAGACCCAGTACTTC	CASSLGGGETQYF
TRBV27	.	TRBJ1-5	.	TGTGCCAGCAGTTTAAGGGGTCAGCCCCAGCATTTT	CASSLRGQPQHF
TRBV11-2	TRBD2	TRBJ2-7	.	TGTGCCAGCAGCTTTGACGGCGGGAGGGTCGAGCAGTACTTC	CASSFDGGRVEQYF
TRBV6-5	.	TRBJ1-1	.	TGTGCCAGCAGTTTCGGTGCCACACCTGAAGCTTTCTTT	CASSFGATPEAFF
TRBV12-3/TRBV12-4	TRBD1	TRBJ2-5	.	TGTGCCAGCAGTACGGACAGGGTGGAGACCCAGTACTTC	CASSTDRVETQYF